This entry lists 7 T cell receptor beta chains sequenced from one sample in a study of OX40 agonist ivuxolimab in advanced cancers. Some clones are missing from TCRdb's copy, which holds only in-frame ones; the method was immunoSEQ multiplex PCR. The table has approximately 79,000 clones, 90% to 95% seen once. The source was CD4+ or CD8+ T cells sorted from blood, collected in a trial of the OX40 agonist ivuxolimab. Receptors originate from an adult with an advanced solid tumor such as melanoma, head and neck, liver or kidney cancer.

V is TRBV6-6 and J is TRBJ1-4; 8 bases align to TRBD1. The junction had 10 bases not matched to a gene; V was cut back by 8 bases and J by 8 bases. The CDR3 runs 14 residues. Germline V gives CDR1 MNHNY, CDR2 SVGAGI (reference sequence). The DNA of the CDR3 is TGTGCCAGCTCTCACGTTGGGACAGGCGAAAAACTGTTTTTT. Residues: CASSHVGTGEKLFF.

The gene calls are TRBV4-3 and TRBJ1-5, with D uncertain. V lost 0 bases, J lost 0 bases, and 6 bases lay in between. This CDR3 has 15 amino acids. Looked up from germline, CDR1 is LGHNA and CDR2 is YSLEER. CDR3 protein: CASSQDRVSNQPQHF. CDR3 DNA sequence: TGCGCCAGCAGCCAAGACCGGGTTAGCAATCAGCCCCAGCATTTT.

V is TRBV27 and J is TRBJ1-1; no firm D call. The CDR3 is made up of 15 amino acids. V lost 2 bases and J lost 0, with 10 bases in between. From germline, CDR1 is MNHEY and CDR2 SMNVEV (reference sequence). Here the CDR3 reads CASSLGQTMNTEAFF. Here the CDR3 DNA reads TGTGCCAGCAGTTTAGGGCAGACAATGAACACTGAAGCTTTCTTT.

The chain combines TRBV4-1 with TRBJ2-1; 11 positions agree with TRBD2. Germline V gene data show CDR1 as MGHRA and CDR2 as YSYEKL. The CDR3 is made up of 15 amino acids. The V gene end was trimmed by 4 bases and the J gene end by 8 bases; junction bases not matched to a gene: 7. The CDR3 reads CASSRVLAGDDEQFF. The CDR3 bases are TGCGCCAGCAGCCGAGTACTAGCGGGAGACGATGAGCAGTTCTTC.

The rearrangement joins TRBV4-3 to TRBJ2-5; D not certain. V was clipped by 0 bases and J by 5 bases, with 13 bases between them. The CDR3 length is 15 residues. CDR1 is LGHNA and CDR2 is YSLEER in the germline V gene. In DNA form, the CDR3 reads TGCGCCAGCAGCCAAGATCCCACTCGTGGGGAGACCCAGTACTTC. Translating it yields CASSQDPTRGETQYF.

The V call is TRBV11-2, the J call TRBJ2-3; D remains unclear. The CDR3 sequence is 16 residues long. Trimming shortened V by 5 bases and J by 2 bases, and 17 bases separated the two germline ends. Looked up from germline, CDR1 is SGHAT and CDR2 is FQNNGV. Here the CDR3 reads CASSEIRHRATDTQYF. DNA for the CDR3: TGTGCCAGCAGCGAAATCAGACATAGGGCCACAGATACGCAGTATTTT.

J is TRBJ2-5 and V is TRBV27; D gene uncertain. The V end lost 6 bases, the J end lost 5 bases, and 10 bases lay between the germline ends. Per the germline V gene, CDR1 is MNHEY and CDR2 is SMNVEV (reference sequence). CDR3 length: 12 residues. The CDR3 here is CASSTIRETQYF. CDR3 nucleotides: TGTGCCAGCAGCACCATCCGGGAGACCCAGTACTTC.